The present TCR beta chain was sequenced within a study of blood T cell repertoires in COVID-19 (dated by TCRdb to the early 2020s). As for the study more broadly: The collaborator samples originated in the United States, Italy and Spain and spanned the acute and convalescent phases of COVID-19. Samples were obtained from the ongoing ImmuneRACE study (first 160 participants) and from some 1,300 subjects provided by 6 global collaborators. The prospective study material was composed of cDNA or gDNA derived from T cells, B-cell-depleted T cells, or PBMCs. The sample metadata nearly always contained a de-identified subject ID, COVID-19 status, age in years and sex. Deeply sampled blood TCRbeta repertoires from subjects exposed to, actively infected with, or recovered from COVID-19 were included in the dataset. The repertoires were made available in a free public database intended to serve as a resource for research on the immune response to SARS-CoV-2. Where HLA class I and class II types were available, the types were taken from metadata supplied by the sample provider, not from assay-based typing. Here is what the overall study found, with its caveats: The amount of clinical and demographic metadata varied by source and participant and was provided uncurated.

This clone was seen only once. Its antigen remains undetermined. No much larger clone exists at a distance of one base, and base qualities are not known. Each collaborating institution followed its own protocols to collect whole blood in K2EDTA tubes. For TCRbeta analysis, collaborators shipped samples in one of three forms: frozen whole blood, isolated PBMCs, or DNA extracted from either of those sample types. V gives up 3 bases and J gives up 4 bases, and the segment between their germline ends measures 7 bases. From a lookup of the germline V gene, CDR1 and CDR2 are MNHNS and SASEGT. There are 12 amino acids in the CDR3, from cysteine to phenylalanine inclusive. Of all the DNA, just the CDR3 is kept, 36 bases in frame from base 1. TCRbeta CDR3 regions were amplified from genomic DNA using the immunoSEQ Assay, a bias-controlled multiplex PCR. The paper's processing steps were these. Within the assay, amplification of reference gene primers was used to estimate how many nucleated cells each sample contained. To quantify the absolute abundance of each unique TCRbeta CDR3 rearrangement, sequence reads were collapsed and filtered. For each sample, productive Simpson clonality was calculated by taking the square root of Simpson's diversity index across productive rearrangements. TCRdb took over this immuneACCESS table, retaining in-frame rearrangements with V and J assigned. Such tables are incomplete; in checked studies, under half of the missing clones stem from an unresolved V gene, and the remainder is unexplained. The V and J calls and clone size were taken over from that table, and D and trimming were inferred from the DNA. The sample includes under 85,000 clones, with about 81% observed a single time. The top ten constitute approximately 14% of the sample.

The chain is encoded by TRBV6-1 joined to TRBJ2-7, and TRBD1 may be the D gene, going by 6 matching bases. The receptor was isolated from a man older than 75 with acute or convalescent COVID-19. Sequenced: peripheral blood. The bases read TGTGCCAGCAGTGACACAGGGTACGAGCAGTACTTC. Translated, this gives CASSDTGYEQYF.